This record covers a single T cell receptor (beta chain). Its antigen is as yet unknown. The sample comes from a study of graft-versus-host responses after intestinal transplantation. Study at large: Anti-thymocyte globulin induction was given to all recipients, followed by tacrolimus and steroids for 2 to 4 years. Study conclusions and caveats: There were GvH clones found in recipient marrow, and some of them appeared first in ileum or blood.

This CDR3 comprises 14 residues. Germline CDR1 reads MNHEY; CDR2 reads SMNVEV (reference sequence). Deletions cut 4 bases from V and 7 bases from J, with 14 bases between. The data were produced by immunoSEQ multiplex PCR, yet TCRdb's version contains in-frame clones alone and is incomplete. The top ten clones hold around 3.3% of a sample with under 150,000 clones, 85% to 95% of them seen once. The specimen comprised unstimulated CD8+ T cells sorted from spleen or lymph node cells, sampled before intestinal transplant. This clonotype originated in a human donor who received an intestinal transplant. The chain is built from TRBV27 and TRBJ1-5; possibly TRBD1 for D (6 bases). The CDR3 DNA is TGTGCCAGCAGTTCCTCGGGGGCACGCCAGCCCCAGCATTTT. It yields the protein CASSSSGARQPQHF.